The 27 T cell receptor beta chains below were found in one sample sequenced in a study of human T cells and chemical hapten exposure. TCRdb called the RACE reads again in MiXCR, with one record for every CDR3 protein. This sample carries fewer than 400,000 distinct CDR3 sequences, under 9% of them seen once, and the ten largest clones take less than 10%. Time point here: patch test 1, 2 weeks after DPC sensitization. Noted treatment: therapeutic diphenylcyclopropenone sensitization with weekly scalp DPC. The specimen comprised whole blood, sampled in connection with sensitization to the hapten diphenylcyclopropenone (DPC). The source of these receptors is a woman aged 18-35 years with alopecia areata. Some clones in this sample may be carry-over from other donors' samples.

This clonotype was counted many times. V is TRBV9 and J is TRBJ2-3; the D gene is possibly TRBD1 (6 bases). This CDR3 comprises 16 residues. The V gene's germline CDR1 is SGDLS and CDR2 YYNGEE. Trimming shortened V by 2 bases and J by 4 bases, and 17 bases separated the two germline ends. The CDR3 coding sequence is TGTGCCAGCAGCGTGACGGGACACCGGGGTCCAGATACGCAGTATTTT. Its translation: CASSVTGHRGPDTQYF.

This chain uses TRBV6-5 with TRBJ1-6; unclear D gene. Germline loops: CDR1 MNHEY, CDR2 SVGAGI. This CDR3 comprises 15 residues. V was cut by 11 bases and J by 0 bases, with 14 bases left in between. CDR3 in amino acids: CAASDFSSYNSPLHF. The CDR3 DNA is TGTGCCGCGTCGGATTTCAGCTCCTATAATTCACCCCTCCACTTT.

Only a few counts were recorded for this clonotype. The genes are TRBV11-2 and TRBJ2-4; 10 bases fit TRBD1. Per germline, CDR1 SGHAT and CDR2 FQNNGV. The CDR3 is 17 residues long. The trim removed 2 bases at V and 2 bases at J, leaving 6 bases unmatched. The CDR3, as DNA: TGTGCCAGCAGCTTAAGGGGGACAGGGGAGACCAAAAACATTCAGTACTTC. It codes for CASSLRGTGETKNIQYF.

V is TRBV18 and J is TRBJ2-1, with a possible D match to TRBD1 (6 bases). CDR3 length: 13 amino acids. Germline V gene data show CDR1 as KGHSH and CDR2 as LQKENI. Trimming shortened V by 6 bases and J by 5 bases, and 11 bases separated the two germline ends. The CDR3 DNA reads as TGTGCCAGCTCTCCCCGACAGGACAATGAGCAGTTCTTC. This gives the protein CASSPRQDNEQFF. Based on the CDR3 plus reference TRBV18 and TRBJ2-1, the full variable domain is NAGVMQNPRHLVRRRGQEARLRCSPMKGHSHVYWYRQLPEEGLKFMVYLQKENIIDESGMPKERFSAEFPKEGPSILRIQQVVRGDSAAYFCASSPRQDNEQFFGPGTRLTVL.

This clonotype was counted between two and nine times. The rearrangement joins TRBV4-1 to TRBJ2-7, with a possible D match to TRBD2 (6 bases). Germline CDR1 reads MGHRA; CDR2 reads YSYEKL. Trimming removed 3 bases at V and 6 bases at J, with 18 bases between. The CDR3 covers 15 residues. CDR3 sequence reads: CASSQPSRGLTEQYF. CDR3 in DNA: TGCGCCAGCAGCCAGCCGTCTCGGGGACTTACCGAGCAGTACTTC.

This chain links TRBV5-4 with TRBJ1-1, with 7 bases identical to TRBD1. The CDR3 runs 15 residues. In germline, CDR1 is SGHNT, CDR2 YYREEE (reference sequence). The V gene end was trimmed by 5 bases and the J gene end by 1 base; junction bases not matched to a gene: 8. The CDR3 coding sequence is TGTGCCAGCAGGTCGGGACAGCTCAGGAACACTGAAGCTTTCTTT. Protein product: CASRSGQLRNTEAFF.

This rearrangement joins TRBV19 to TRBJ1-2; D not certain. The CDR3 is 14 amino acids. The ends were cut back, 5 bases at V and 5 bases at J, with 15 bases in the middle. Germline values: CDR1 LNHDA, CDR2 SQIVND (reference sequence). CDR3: CASSRTAVLYGYTF. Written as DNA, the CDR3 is TGTGCCAGTAGTCGAACGGCGGTTTTATATGGCTACACCTTC.

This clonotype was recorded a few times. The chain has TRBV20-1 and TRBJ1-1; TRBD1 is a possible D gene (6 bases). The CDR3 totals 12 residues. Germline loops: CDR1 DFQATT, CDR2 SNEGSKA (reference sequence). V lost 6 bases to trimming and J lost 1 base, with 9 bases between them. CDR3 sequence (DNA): TGCAGTGCAGTACAGGGGAACACTGAAGCTTTCTTT. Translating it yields CSAVQGNTEAFF.

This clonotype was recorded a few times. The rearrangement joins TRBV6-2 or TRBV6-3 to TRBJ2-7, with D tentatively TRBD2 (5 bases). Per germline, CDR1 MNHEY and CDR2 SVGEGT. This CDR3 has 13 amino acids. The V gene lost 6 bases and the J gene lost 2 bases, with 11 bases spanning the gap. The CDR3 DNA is TGTGCCAGCAGGACGGGAAATACCTACGAGCAGTACTTC. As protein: CASRTGNTYEQYF.

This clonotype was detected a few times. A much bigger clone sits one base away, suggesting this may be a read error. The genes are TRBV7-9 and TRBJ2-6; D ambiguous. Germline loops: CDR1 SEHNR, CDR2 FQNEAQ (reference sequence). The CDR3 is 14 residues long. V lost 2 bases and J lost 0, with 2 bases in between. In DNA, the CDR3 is TGTGCCAGCAGCTTAACCTCTGGGGCCAACGTCCTGACTTTC. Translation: CASSLTSGANVLTF. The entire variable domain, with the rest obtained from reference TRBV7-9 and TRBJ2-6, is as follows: DTGVSQNPRHKITKRGQNVTFRCDPISEHNRLYWYRQTLGQGPEFLTYFQNEAQLEKSRLLSDRFSAERPKGSFSTLEIQRTEQGDSAMYLCASSLTSGANVLTFGAGSRLTVL.

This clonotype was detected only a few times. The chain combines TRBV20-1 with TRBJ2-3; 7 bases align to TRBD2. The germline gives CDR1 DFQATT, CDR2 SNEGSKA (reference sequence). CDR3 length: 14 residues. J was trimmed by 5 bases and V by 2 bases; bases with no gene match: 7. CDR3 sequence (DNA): TGCAGTGCTAGATCTAGCGGCCATTTAGATACGCAGTATTTT. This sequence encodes CSARSSGHLDTQYF.

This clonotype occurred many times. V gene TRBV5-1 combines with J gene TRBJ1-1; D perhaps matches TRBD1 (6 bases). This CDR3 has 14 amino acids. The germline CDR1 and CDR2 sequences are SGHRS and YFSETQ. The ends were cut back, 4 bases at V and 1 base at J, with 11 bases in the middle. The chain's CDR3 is CASSLDSPNTEAFF. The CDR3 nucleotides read TGCGCCAGCAGCCTGGACAGTCCGAACACTGAAGCTTTCTTT.

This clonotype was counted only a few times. The CDR3 is CASKHGRNTNQPQHF. The CDR3 DNA follows: TGTGCCAGCAAGCATGGTCGGAATACTAATCAGCCCCAGCATTTT. This rearrangement joins TRBV6-1 to TRBJ1-5; D is ambiguous. Germline CDR1 is MNHNS and CDR2 is SASEGT. The CDR3 length is 15 residues. Trimming pared 7 bases from V and 4 bases from J, leaving 17 bases between.

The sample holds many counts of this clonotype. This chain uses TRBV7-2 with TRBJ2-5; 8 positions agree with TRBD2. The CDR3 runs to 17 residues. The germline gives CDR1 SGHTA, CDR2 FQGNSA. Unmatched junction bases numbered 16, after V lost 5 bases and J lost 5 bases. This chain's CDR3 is CASSPAGAGVYPETQYF. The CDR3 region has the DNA TGTGCCAGCAGCCCAGCCGGAGCGGGGGTCTATCCGGAGACCCAGTACTTC.

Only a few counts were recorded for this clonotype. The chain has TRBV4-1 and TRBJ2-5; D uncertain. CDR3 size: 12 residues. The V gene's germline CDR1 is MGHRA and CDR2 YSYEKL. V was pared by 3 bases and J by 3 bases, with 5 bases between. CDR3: CASSHREETQYF. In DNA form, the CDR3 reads TGCGCCAGCAGCCACCGGGAAGAGACCCAGTACTTC.

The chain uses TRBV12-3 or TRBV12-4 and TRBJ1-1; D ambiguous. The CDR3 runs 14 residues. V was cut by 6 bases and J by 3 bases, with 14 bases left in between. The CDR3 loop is CASSGTTSYTEAFF. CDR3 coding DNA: TGTGCCAGCAGCGGCACCACGTCGTACACTGAAGCTTTCTTT.

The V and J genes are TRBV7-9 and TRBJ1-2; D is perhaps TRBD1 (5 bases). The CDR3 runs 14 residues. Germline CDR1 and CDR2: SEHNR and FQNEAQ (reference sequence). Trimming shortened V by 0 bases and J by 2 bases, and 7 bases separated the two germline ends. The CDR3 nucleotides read TGTGCCAGCAGCTTAGCGGCAGGGAACTATGGCTACACCTTC. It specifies CASSLAAGNYGYTF.

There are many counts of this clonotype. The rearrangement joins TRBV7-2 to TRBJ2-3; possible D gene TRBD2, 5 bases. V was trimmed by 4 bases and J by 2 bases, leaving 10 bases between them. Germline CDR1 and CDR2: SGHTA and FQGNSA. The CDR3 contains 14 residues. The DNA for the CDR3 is TGTGCCAGCAGCTCGAGAGGGTTCACAGATACGCAGTATTTT. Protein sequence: CASSSRGFTDTQYF.

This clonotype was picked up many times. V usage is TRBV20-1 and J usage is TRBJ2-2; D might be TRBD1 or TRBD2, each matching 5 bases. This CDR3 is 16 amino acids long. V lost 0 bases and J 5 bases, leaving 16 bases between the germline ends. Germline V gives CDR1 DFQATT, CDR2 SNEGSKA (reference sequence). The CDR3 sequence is CSARDPGQGETGELFF. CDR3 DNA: TGCAGTGCTAGAGATCCAGGGCAGGGAGAGACCGGGGAGCTGTTTTTT.

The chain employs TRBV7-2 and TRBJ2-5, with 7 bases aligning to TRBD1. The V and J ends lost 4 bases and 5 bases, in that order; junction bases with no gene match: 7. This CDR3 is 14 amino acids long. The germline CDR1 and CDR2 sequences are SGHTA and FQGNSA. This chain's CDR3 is CASSSTTGYETQYF. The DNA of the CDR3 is TGTGCCAGCAGCTCGACGACAGGGTACGAGACCCAGTACTTC.

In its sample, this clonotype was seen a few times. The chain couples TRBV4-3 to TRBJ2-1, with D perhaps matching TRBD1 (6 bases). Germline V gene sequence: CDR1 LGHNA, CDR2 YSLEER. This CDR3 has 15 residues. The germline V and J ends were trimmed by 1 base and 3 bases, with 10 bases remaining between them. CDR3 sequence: CASSQGEGGYNEQFF. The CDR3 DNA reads TGCGCCAGCAGCCAAGGCGAAGGGGGCTACAATGAGCAGTTCTTC.

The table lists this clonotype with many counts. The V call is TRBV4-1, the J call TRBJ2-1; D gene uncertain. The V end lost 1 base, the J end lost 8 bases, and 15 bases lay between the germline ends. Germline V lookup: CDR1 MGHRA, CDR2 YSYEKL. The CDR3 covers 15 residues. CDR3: CASSQGPSTGYEQFF. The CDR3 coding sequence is TGCGCCAGCAGCCAAGGACCGTCGACCGGTTATGAGCAGTTCTTC.

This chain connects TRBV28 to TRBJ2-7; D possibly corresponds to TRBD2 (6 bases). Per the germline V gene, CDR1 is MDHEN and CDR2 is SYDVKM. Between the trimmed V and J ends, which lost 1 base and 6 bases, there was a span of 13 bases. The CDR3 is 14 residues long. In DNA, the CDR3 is TGTGCCAGCAGTTTATTGACTAGTACCCGCGAGCAGTACTTC. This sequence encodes CASSLLTSTREQYF.

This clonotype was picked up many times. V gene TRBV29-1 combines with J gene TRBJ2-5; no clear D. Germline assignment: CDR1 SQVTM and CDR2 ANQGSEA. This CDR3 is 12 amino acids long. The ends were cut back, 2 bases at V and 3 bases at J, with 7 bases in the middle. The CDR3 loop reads CSVELFKETQYF. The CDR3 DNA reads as TGCAGCGTTGAATTATTCAAAGAGACCCAGTACTTC.

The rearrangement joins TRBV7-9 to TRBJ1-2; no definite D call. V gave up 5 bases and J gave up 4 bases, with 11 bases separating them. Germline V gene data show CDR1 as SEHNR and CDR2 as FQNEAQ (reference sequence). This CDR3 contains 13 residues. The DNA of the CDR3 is TGTGCCAGCAGCCAGGACGGAGGCTATGGCTACACCTTC. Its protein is CASSQDGGYGYTF.

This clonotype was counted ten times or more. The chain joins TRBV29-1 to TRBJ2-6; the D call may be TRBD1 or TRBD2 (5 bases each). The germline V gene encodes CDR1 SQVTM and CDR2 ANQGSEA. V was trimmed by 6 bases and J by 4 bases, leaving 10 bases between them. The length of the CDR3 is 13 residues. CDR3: CSVGESGANVLTF. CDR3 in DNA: TGCAGCGTGGGGGAGAGCGGGGCCAACGTCCTGACTTTC.

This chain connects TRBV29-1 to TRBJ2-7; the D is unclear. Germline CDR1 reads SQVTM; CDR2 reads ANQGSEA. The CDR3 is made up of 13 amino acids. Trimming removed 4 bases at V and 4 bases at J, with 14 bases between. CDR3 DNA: TGCAGCGTTGGCTTCGGCACAAAGTACGAGCAGTACTTC. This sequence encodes CSVGFGTKYEQYF.